This entry lists 15 T cell receptor beta chains sequenced from one sample in a study of T cell responses to AZD1222 COVID-19 vaccine. Sequenced by immunoSEQ multiplex PCR; TCRdb stores in-frame clones only, minus some. Of over 100,000 clones in the sample, about 85% are singletons; the top ten hold 5.2%. This specimen was peripheral blood, taken on day 0 of AZD1222 vaccination. These receptors all stem from an adult in good health.

The chain joins TRBV4-3 to TRBJ1-2; 7 nucleotides match TRBD1. The CDR3 covers 15 residues. Germline CDR1 is LGHNA and CDR2 is YSLEER. V dropped 1 base and J dropped 6; count of bases not matched to a gene: 8. CDR3 in amino acids: CASSQGPDRVDGYTF. CDR3 DNA sequence: TGCGCCAGCAGCCAAGGACCCGACAGGGTTGATGGCTACACCTTC.

The J gene is TRBJ2-7, the V gene TRBV10-3; 12 bases line up with TRBD2. CDR1 ENHRY and CDR2 SYGVKD come from the germline V gene. The CDR3 runs 15 residues. V was clipped by 7 bases and J by 6 bases; unmatched bases: 10. For the CDR3, the DNA is TGTGCCATCAAAAAGACTAGCGGGAGACTTAGCGAGCAGTACTTC. It translates to CAIKKTSGRLSEQYF.

V and J are TRBV19 and TRBJ2-2; 9 bases align to TRBD2. The CDR3 is 15 residues long. The V gene's germline CDR1 is LNHDA and CDR2 SQIVND (reference sequence). J was trimmed by 7 bases and V by 3 bases; bases with no gene match: 6. This CDR3 reads CASSIRGRDGGELFF. The CDR3 region has the DNA TGTGCCAGTAGTATTCGCGGGAGGGATGGCGGGGAGCTGTTTTTT.

The chain has TRBV7-2 and TRBJ1-2; D not resolved. The CDR3 has 15 amino acids. V lost 0 bases and J lost 5, with 13 bases in between. Germline V lookup: CDR1 SGHTA, CDR2 FQGNSA. In DNA, the CDR3 is TGTGCCAGCAGCTTAGCCCCGCGAGGAGGGTATGGCTACACCTTC. Translation gives CASSLAPRGGYGYTF. The complete variable domain, with remaining parts taken from reference TRBV7-2 and TRBJ1-2, reads GAGVSQSPSNKVTEKGKDVELRCDPISGHTALYWYRQSLGQGLEFLIYFQGNSAPDKSGLPSDRFSAERTGGSVSTLTIQRTQQEDSAVYLCASSLAPRGGYGYTFGSGTRLTVV.

The V and J genes are TRBV27 and TRBJ1-1; D remains unclear. Deletions cut 10 bases from V and 0 bases from J, with 15 bases between. The CDR3 extends over 14 amino acids. Germline CDR1 reads MNHEY; CDR2 reads SMNVEV (reference sequence). For the CDR3, the DNA is TGTGCCACCGGGCCGACGGGTATGAACACTGAAGCTTTCTTT. The encoded protein is CATGPTGMNTEAFF.

This clone appeared a few times. This chain connects TRBV29-1 to TRBJ2-1, with D perhaps TRBD2 (6 bases). CDR3 length: 13 residues. CDR1 SQVTM and CDR2 ANQGSEA come from the germline V gene. V lost 6 bases and J 2 bases, leaving 11 bases between the germline ends. The CDR3 nucleotides are TGCAGCGTGGCTGGGGAGGCCTACAATGAGCAGTTCTTC. Protein product: CSVAGEAYNEQFF.

The V and J genes are TRBV6-2 or TRBV6-3 and TRBJ2-7; 12 nucleotides agree with TRBD2. The ends lost 4 bases at V and 4 bases at J; junction bases unmatched: 8. CDR1 is MNHEY and CDR2 is SVGEGT in the germline V gene. The CDR3 has 16 amino acids. The CDR3 here is CASSSTSGGPFYEQYF. The CDR3 nucleotides are TGTGCCAGCAGTTCGACTAGCGGGGGTCCTTTTTACGAGCAGTACTTC.

The V gene is TRBV28, the J gene TRBJ2-5; D is unclear. Germline V gene lookup returns CDR1 MDHEN and CDR2 SYDVKM. V lost 0 bases to trimming and J lost 2 bases, with 10 bases between them. The CDR3 loop spans 15 amino acids. This CDR3 is CASSLWMRRQETQYF. CDR3 nucleotide sequence: TGTGCCAGCAGTTTATGGATGAGGCGACAAGAGACCCAGTACTTC.

CDR3 protein: CASSDSIAGPLHF. The CDR3 bases are TGTGCCAGTAGTGATAGTATCGCGGGACCCCTCCACTTT. The genes are TRBV19 and TRBJ1-6; D ambiguous. V shed 5 bases and J shed 12 bases, with 14 bases lying between them. The CDR3 loop spans 13 amino acids. The germline V gene encodes CDR1 LNHDA and CDR2 SQIVND (reference sequence).

This clone was detected a few times. V is TRBV18 and J is TRBJ2-1; 10 bases map to TRBD2. Trimming cost V 2 bases and J 9 bases; bases outside gene matches: 7. CDR1 and CDR2 from the germline V gene are KGHSH and LQKENI. This CDR3 has 15 residues. CDR3: CASSPGTSVFPEQFF. CDR3 DNA: TGTGCCAGCTCACCAGGGACTAGCGTTTTCCCTGAGCAGTTCTTC.

This rearrangement joins TRBV6-4 to TRBJ2-3, with unresolved D. Germline V lookup: CDR1 MRHNA, CDR2 SNTAGT. CDR3 length: 15 amino acids. The ends were cut back, 0 bases at V and 4 bases at J, with 11 bases in the middle. The CDR3 DNA reads as TGTGCCAGCAGTGACTCGATGGGATCCGCAGATACGCAGTATTTT. This translates into CASSDSMGSADTQYF.

The rearrangement links TRBV30 to TRBJ1-5, with D perhaps TRBD1 (6 bases). The V gene's germline CDR1 is GTSNPN and CDR2 SVGIG (reference sequence). This CDR3 region has 12 residues. Trimming took off 4 bases at V and 7 bases at J, with 11 bases between the two ends. CDR3: CAWNRGGQPQHF. DNA of the CDR3: TGTGCCTGGAATAGAGGGGGACAGCCCCAGCATTTT.

The rearrangement links TRBV6-1 to TRBJ1-5; D remains unclear. Germline CDR1 is MNHNS and CDR2 is SASEGT. V was trimmed by 2 bases and J by 4 bases, leaving 6 bases between them. The length of the CDR3 is 13 residues. CDR3 nucleotide sequence: TGTGCCAGCAGTGAACAGGAAAATCAGCCCCAGCATTTT. Protein: CASSEQENQPQHF.

V is TRBV27 and J is TRBJ1-2; tentative D call: TRBD1 (5 bases). The germline V gene encodes CDR1 MNHEY and CDR2 SMNVEV (reference sequence). V was pared by 3 bases and J by 8 bases, with 13 bases between. This CDR3 is 13 amino acids long. In nucleotides, the CDR3 is TGTGCCAGCAGTTTCCCCGGGGGGGGAGGCTACACCTTC. Protein product: CASSFPGGGGYTF.

The V call is TRBV15, the J call TRBJ1-6; perhaps TRBD1 as D (6 bases). V lost 0 bases and J lost 4, with 10 bases in between. Germline loops: CDR1 LNHNV, CDR2 YYDKDF (reference sequence). The CDR3 spans 16 residues. Here the CDR3 reads CATSRDWGQYNSPLHF. Here the CDR3 DNA reads TGTGCCACCAGCAGAGATTGGGGGCAGTATAATTCACCCCTCCACTTT.